Listed here are 32 T cell receptor beta chains from one sample, sequenced in a study of blood T cell repertoires in COVID-19. The repertoire was sequenced with immunoSEQ multiplex PCR; TCRdb's copy has only in-frame clones and lacks some. The table has 300,000 to 400,000 clones, around nine tenths seen once. The sequenced sample was PBMCs or T cells enriched from blood (not recorded which). The receptor set was obtained from a woman younger than 30 who had recovered from COVID-19.

This clone has only a few counts. This chain links TRBV21-1 with TRBJ1-2; the table's D call, TRBD1, was not checked against the DNA. TRBV21-1 is a recognized pseudogene. CDR3 length: 14 amino acids. The CDR3 spells CASSKGTANYGYTF. CDR3 DNA sequence: TGTGCCAGCAGCAAAGGGACAGCTAACTATGGCTACACCTTC.

This chain joins TRBV2 and TRBJ2-2; 8 positions agree with TRBD1. The V gene end was trimmed by 8 bases and the J gene end by 4 bases; junction bases not matched to a gene: 9. Germline V gene lookup returns CDR1 SNHLY and CDR2 FYNNEI. The CDR3 length is 15 residues. CDR3 amino acids: CASYGVQGATGELFF. For the CDR3, the DNA is TGTGCCAGCTACGGGGTGCAGGGGGCCACCGGGGAGCTGTTTTTT. The full variable domain, completed using reference TRBV2 and TRBJ2-2, is EPEVTQTPSHQVTQMGQEVILRCVPISNHLYFYWYRQILGQKVEFLVSFYNNEISEKSEIFDDQFSVERPDGSNFTLKIRSTKLEDSAMYFCASYGVQGATGELFFGEGSRLTVL.

In this sample, this clone turned up once. The V gene is TRBV5-4, the J gene TRBJ2-5; 7 bases are shared with TRBD2. Germline CDR1 is SGHNT and CDR2 is YYREEE (reference sequence). The CDR3 is 13 amino acids. Trimming removed 9 bases from V and 1 base from J; junction bases left unmatched: 6. The CDR3 DNA follows: TGTGCCACGAAACTAGCGCTCCAAGAGACCCAGTACTTC. This encodes CATKLALQETQYF.

This chain links TRBV6-5 with TRBJ1-2; possible D gene TRBD1, 5 bases. Germline V gene data show CDR1 as MNHEY and CDR2 as SVGAGI. The CDR3 is 15 amino acids. V was shortened by 0 bases and J by 4 bases, with 12 bases between the two germline ends. CDR3 sequence reads: CASSYSGADFYGYTF. The CDR3 nucleotides are TGTGCCAGCAGTTACTCAGGGGCCGACTTCTATGGCTACACCTTC.

This clone was observed once. V usage is TRBV18 and J usage is TRBJ2-1; 12 bases fit TRBD1. Germline loops: CDR1 KGHSH, CDR2 LQKENI. The CDR3 runs 15 residues. The ends lost 5 bases at V and 6 bases at J; junction bases unmatched: 5. This CDR3 is CASSVGQGASNEQFF. The DNA for the CDR3 is TGTGCCAGCTCAGTGGGACAGGGGGCATCCAATGAGCAGTTCTTC.

This chain joins TRBV9 and TRBJ1-6; 12 nucleotides match TRBD1. Trimming cost V 7 bases and J 12 bases; bases outside gene matches: 14. This CDR3 comprises 16 residues. CDR1 and CDR2 (germline): SGDLS, YYNGEE. Here the CDR3 DNA reads TGTGCCAGCTCCGTATTCGGGGACAGGGGGCGCGAACCCCTCCACTTT. Amino acid sequence: CASSVFGDRGREPLHF. Filled out from reference TRBV9 and TRBJ1-6, the complete variable domain reads DSGVTQTPKHLITATGQRVTLRCSPRSGDLSVYWYQQSLDQGLQFLIQYYNGEERAKGNILERFSAQQFPDLHSELNLSSLELGDSALYFCASSVFGDRGREPLHFGNGTRLTVT.

The count of this clone is one. The V call is TRBV11-2, the J call TRBJ1-2; a possible D gene is TRBD1 (6 bases). The ends were cut back, 0 bases at V and 6 bases at J, with 11 bases in the middle. Germline loops: CDR1 SGHAT, CDR2 FQNNGV. This CDR3 is built from 14 residues. This CDR3 reads CASSLDGQPHGYTF. In DNA form, the CDR3 reads TGTGCCAGCAGCTTAGATGGACAGCCCCATGGCTACACCTTC.

The chain uses TRBV24-1 and TRBJ2-2, with 11 bases that match TRBD2. The CDR3 runs 22 residues. Per germline, CDR1 KGHDR and CDR2 SFDVKD. Trimming took 0 bases from V and 0 from J; bases not matched to a gene: 14. In nucleotides, the CDR3 is TGTGCCACCAGTGATTTGCAACCTAGCGGGGGGCCAAAACCCTCGAACACCGGGGAGCTGTTTTTT. Translated: CATSDLQPSGGPKPSNTGELFF.

For the CDR3, the DNA is TGTGCCTGGAGCGGGGGACTAGCGGGGGTCGGGGAGCTGTTTTTT. Translating gives CAWSGGLAGVGELFF. V and J are TRBV30 and TRBJ2-2; the match to TRBD2 covers 14 bases. V lost 3 bases, J lost 7 bases, and 4 bases stayed unmatched. Germline V gene lookup returns CDR1 GTSNPN and CDR2 SVGIG (reference sequence). The CDR3 spans 15 residues.

The chain links TRBV5-5 to TRBJ1-2; D not resolved. CDR3 length equals 13 residues. Germline lookup yields CDR1 SGHKS and CDR2 YYEKEE (reference sequence). Trimming removed 3 bases at V and 2 bases at J, with 8 bases between. CDR3 nucleotide sequence: TGTGCCAGCAGCTGGGCCCCAAACTATGGCTACACCTTC. This codes for CASSWAPNYGYTF.

This clone was recorded at least ten times. The J gene is TRBJ1-1, the V gene TRBV11-2; 7 bases line up with TRBD1. With 1 base clipped from V and 0 bases from J, the junction kept 5 bases outside the gene matches. CDR3 length: 16 residues. The germline V gene encodes CDR1 SGHAT and CDR2 FQNNGV. CDR3 sequence: CASSLVDDRVNTEAFF. The CDR3 DNA follows: TGTGCCAGCAGCTTAGTAGACGACAGGGTGAACACTGAAGCTTTCTTT.

The chain employs TRBV30 and TRBJ1-4; D is ambiguous. The CDR3 runs to 12 residues. The germline V and J ends were trimmed by 1 base and 8 bases, with 8 bases remaining between them. Looked up from germline, CDR1 is GTSNPN and CDR2 is SVGIG (reference sequence). Here the CDR3 reads CAWSDKQEKLFF. The CDR3 DNA reads as TGTGCCTGGAGTGACAAACAGGAAAAACTGTTTTTT.

The chain uses TRBV6-5 and TRBJ2-7, with D possibly TRBD1 on 6 matching bases. This CDR3 region has 13 residues. Trimming pared 6 bases from V and 0 bases from J, leaving 9 bases between. Germline V CDR1 and CDR2: MNHEY, SVGAGI. Written as DNA, the CDR3 is TGTGCCAGCAGGGGGGACACCTCCTACGAGCAGTACTTC. It translates to CASRGDTSYEQYF.

The chain employs TRBV27 and TRBJ1-6; D gene uncertain. The CDR3 spans 16 residues. Germline V gene lookup returns CDR1 MNHEY and CDR2 SMNVEV (reference sequence). The V gene lost 8 bases and the J gene lost 0 bases, with 14 bases spanning the gap. CDR3 in DNA: TGTGCCAGCGTAGGGCGGACTAGCTCCTATAATTCACCCCTCCACTTT. The encoded protein is CASVGRTSSYNSPLHF.

V usage is TRBV24-1 and J usage is TRBJ1-5; the D is unclear. The CDR3 extends over 14 amino acids. Germline values: CDR1 KGHDR, CDR2 SFDVKD. The germline V and J ends were trimmed by 1 base and 5 bases, with 8 bases remaining between them. The CDR3 here is CATSDLVGDQPQHF. The CDR3 bases are TGTGCCACCAGTGATTTAGTCGGGGATCAGCCCCAGCATTTT.

The chain joins TRBV9 to TRBJ2-3; 9 bases are shared with TRBD1. V lost 7 bases to trimming and J lost 5 bases; unmatched junction nucleotides: 17. The length of the CDR3 is 17 residues. Germline CDR1 is SGDLS and CDR2 is YYNGEE. The CDR3 region is CASGGRGGQGRGDTQYF. CDR3 sequence (DNA): TGTGCCAGCGGCGGTAGAGGAGGACAGGGGAGGGGAGATACGCAGTATTTT.

This clone appeared once. V is TRBV18 and J is TRBJ1-6; 9 bases map to TRBD1. The J segment lost 7 bases and the V segment lost 4 bases, leaving 2 bases of the junction unmatched. Germline lookup yields CDR1 KGHSH and CDR2 LQKENI. This CDR3 region has 14 residues. In DNA form, the CDR3 reads TGTGCCAGCTCACGGGGACAGGGCAATTCACCCCTCCACTTT. Encoded protein: CASSRGQGNSPLHF.

The chain carries TRBV7-6 and TRBJ2-3, with 11 bases aligning to TRBD2. CDR3 length equals 17 residues. The V segment lost 3 bases and the J segment 2 bases; nucleotides outside the gene matches: 7. CDR1 is SGHVS and CDR2 is FNYEAQ in the germline V gene. CDR3 in DNA: TGTGCCAGCAGCTTCGGGCTAGCGGGGGGCTCCACAGATACGCAGTATTTT. It encodes CASSFGLAGGSTDTQYF. The full variable domain, in which reference TRBV7-6 and TRBJ2-3 provide the parts outside the CDR3, is GAGVSQSPRYKVTKRGQDVALRCDPISGHVSLYWYRQALGQGPEFLTYFNYEAQQDKSGLPNDRFSAERPEGSISTLTIQRTEQRDSAMYRCASSFGLAGGSTDTQYFGPGTRLTVL.

V is TRBV2 and J is TRBJ1-1; possibly TRBD1 for D (6 bases). This CDR3 comprises 16 residues. CDR1 is SNHLY, CDR2 FYNNEI, per germline. V was trimmed by 2 bases and J by 3 bases, leaving 16 bases between them. The CDR3 reads CASSEFAGGGYTEAFF. For the CDR3, the DNA is TGTGCCAGCAGTGAATTCGCGGGGGGCGGGTACACTGAAGCTTTCTTT.

This clone was picked up one time. The chain uses TRBV5-1 and TRBJ2-3; 7 bases match TRBD1. V was pared by 1 base and J by 2 bases, with 1 base of the junction left unmatched. The CDR3 sequence is 14 residues long. The germline CDR1 and CDR2 sequences are SGHRS and YFSETQ. CDR3 bases: TGCGCCAGCAGCTTGCAGGGGGTCACAGATACGCAGTATTTT. It encodes CASSLQGVTDTQYF.

The chain carries TRBV7-8 and TRBJ2-7; tentatively, D is TRBD2 (5 bases). CDR1 is SGHVS and CDR2 is FQNEAQ in the germline V gene. This CDR3 comprises 15 residues. Trimming cost V 0 bases and J 9 bases, with 18 bases left between them. CDR3 DNA: TGTGCCAGCAGCTTAGCGACAACACTAGAGTGGGGGCAGTACTTC. Amino acids: CASSLATTLEWGQYF.

This rearrangement joins TRBV30 to TRBJ2-1, with TRBD2 matching 12 bases. J was trimmed by 2 bases and V by 1 base; bases with no gene match: 9. The CDR3 runs to 18 residues. In germline, CDR1 is GTSNPN, CDR2 SVGIG (reference sequence). The CDR3, as DNA: TGTGCCTGGAGTGGCTCTAGCGGGGGGGGACACACCTACAATGAGCAGTTCTTC. It codes for CAWSGSSGGGHTYNEQFF.

The V gene is TRBV28, the J gene TRBJ1-1, with D unresolved. V lost 8 bases and J lost 0, with 10 bases in between. Germline assignment: CDR1 MDHEN and CDR2 SYDVKM. The CDR3 sequence is 13 residues long. In nucleotides, the CDR3 is TGTGCCAGCTCTACAGTAATGAACACTGAAGCTTTCTTT. As protein: CASSTVMNTEAFF.

The chain carries TRBV9 and TRBJ1-1; TRBD1 might be the D (5 bases). The germline V gene has CDR1 SGDLS and CDR2 YYNGEE. The CDR3 totals 15 residues. V was pared by 1 base and J by 3 bases, with 13 bases between. CDR3 loop: CASSVLPDTYTEAFF. The CDR3 DNA reads TGTGCCAGCAGCGTACTCCCGGACACATACACTGAAGCTTTCTTT.

The V and J genes are TRBV5-1 and TRBJ2-3, with 11 bases that match TRBD1. Germline values: CDR1 SGHRS, CDR2 YFSETQ. The CDR3 sequence is 16 residues long. V was clipped by 0 bases and J by 3 bases; unmatched bases: 3. In nucleotides, the CDR3 is TGCGCCAGCAGCTTGGGTGGGACAGGGGGTACAGATACGCAGTATTTT. As protein: CASSLGGTGGTDTQYF.

The rearrangement joins TRBV7-9 to TRBJ1-5; D perhaps matches TRBD1 (5 bases). The CDR3 is 16 amino acids. Germline V gene sequence: CDR1 SEHNR, CDR2 FQNEAQ (reference sequence). The ends were cut back, 1 base at V and 4 bases at J, with 14 bases in the middle. The CDR3, as DNA: TGTGCCAGCAGCTTAGTTATTTTAGGGGTTAATCAGCCCCAGCATTTT. Its translation is CASSLVILGVNQPQHF.

This clone has more than one count but fewer than ten. The V gene is TRBV7-9, the J gene TRBJ1-6, with a possible D match to TRBD1 (6 bases). Germline loops: CDR1 SEHNR, CDR2 FQNEAQ (reference sequence). The CDR3 totals 16 residues. Trimming stripped 0 bases from V and 5 bases from J, with 11 bases between. The CDR3, as DNA: TGTGCCAGCAGCTTAGCTTCGACAGGCAATAATTCACCCCTCCACTTT. The encoded protein is CASSLASTGNNSPLHF.

J is TRBJ1-2 and V is TRBV3-1 (or the pseudogene TRBV3-2); D might be TRBD1 (5 bases). Deletions cut 3 bases from V and 0 bases from J, with 11 bases between. The CDR3 sequence is 15 residues long. Germline V gene lookup returns CDR1 LGHDT and CDR2 YNNKEL (reference sequence). DNA for the CDR3: TGTGCCAGCAGCCATGGAGGAGGGGCTAACTATGGCTACACCTTC. The encoded protein is CASSHGGGANYGYTF.

CDR3 amino acids: CAISESTSGGYDTQYF. The CDR3 DNA sequence: TGTGCCATCAGTGAGTCCACTAGCGGGGGGTATGATACGCAGTATTTT. The chain uses TRBV10-3 and TRBJ2-3, with 12 bases that match TRBD2. The CDR3 loop spans 16 amino acids. Looked up from germline, CDR1 is ENHRY and CDR2 is SYGVKD. Trimming removed 0 bases from V and 6 bases from J; junction bases left unmatched: 4.

This clone was seen only once. The chain combines TRBV4-1 with TRBJ1-1; no firm D call. Trimming took 2 bases from V and 6 from J, leaving 10 bases between them. This CDR3 has 13 residues. CDR1 is MGHRA, CDR2 YSYEKL, per germline. Here the CDR3 DNA reads TGCGCCAGCAGCCAATCCCTAGCGGCTGAAGCTTTCTTT. Translation: CASSQSLAAEAFF.

The DNA of the CDR3 is TGTGCCAGCAGCTTGGGGAGGGACAGGGATGGTGGCTACACCTTC. Translated, it gives CASSLGRDRDGGYTF. The chain combines TRBV5-4 with TRBJ1-2; the match to TRBD1 covers 9 bases. The junction had 7 bases not matched to a gene; V was cut back by 0 bases and J by 7 bases. CDR1 and CDR2 from the germline V gene are SGHNT and YYREEE (reference sequence). The CDR3 is 15 amino acids. The complete variable domain, with remaining parts taken from reference TRBV5-4 and TRBJ1-2, reads ETGVTQSPTHLIKTRGQQVTLRCSSQSGHNTVSWYQQALGQGPQFIFQYYREEENGRGNFPPRFSGLQFPNYSSELNVNALELDDSALYLCASSLGRDRDGGYTFGSGTRLTVV.

This clone showed up just once. The V gene is TRBV18, the J gene TRBJ1-2; D remains ambiguous. The CDR3 is made up of 17 amino acids. CDR1 and CDR2 (germline): KGHSH, LQKENI. Trimming took 0 bases from V and 3 from J, leaving 17 bases between them. CDR3 in amino acids: CASSPPRTSLGYYGYTF. The DNA for the CDR3 is TGTGCCAGCTCACCACCTCGGACTAGCCTCGGCTACTATGGCTACACCTTC.